This TCR beta chain comes out of a study of blood T cell repertoires in COVID-19. The assay was immunoSEQ multiplex PCR, and TCRdb's table has in-frame clones only and misses some. The sample holds about 50,000 clones, 89% seen once. Germline V gene sequence: CDR1 SGDLS, CDR2 YYNGEE. CDR3 length: 15 amino acids. Trimming pared 0 bases from V and 1 base from J, leaving 8 bases between. Enrolment of Seattle patients took place during active infection, and they were followed longitudinally. The specimen sequenced was peripheral blood. The sequence was collected from a woman in her fifties or sixties with COVID-19, enrolled during active disease. The chain employs TRBV9 and TRBJ2-1; D remains ambiguous. For the CDR3, the DNA is TGTGCCAGCAGCGTAGGGAGCGTATCCTACAATGAGCAGTTCTTC. Translating it yields CASSVGSVSYNEQFF.